These 28 T cell receptor beta chains were all obtained from the same sample, sequenced in a study of CD8 T cells in Susac syndrome. With random hexamers, roughly 0.45 to 1 ug RNA was reverse transcribed. Each CDR3 protein is one row after TCRdb ran MiXCR on the immunoSEQ multiplex PCR reads. The profile shows about 50,000 distinct CDR3 sequences, 90% to 95% of them singletons. Material for sequencing was CD8+ T cells from PBMCs. The receptors come from a human donor with multiple sclerosis.

This clonotype was recorded only once. V and J are TRBV28 and TRBJ1-4; D gene uncertain. CDR1 MDHEN and CDR2 SYDVKM come from the germline V gene. This CDR3 has 17 amino acids. Trimming removed 3 bases at V and 0 bases at J, with 14 bases between. CDR3 DNA: TGTGCCAGCAGTTTTTCGACGGGCCCTGCAACTAATGAAAAACTGTTTTTT. Encoded protein: CASSFSTGPATNEKLFF. Full variable domain (missing parts from reference TRBV28 and TRBJ1-4): DVKVTQSSRYLVKRTGEKVFLECVQDMDHENMFWYRQDPGLGLRLIYFSYDVKMKEKGDIPEGYSVSREKKERFSLILESASTNQTSMYLCASSFSTGPATNEKLFFGSGTQLSVL.

V is TRBV4-3 and J is TRBJ1-1, with 8 nucleotides matching TRBD1. Germline assignment: CDR1 LGHNA and CDR2 YSLEER. The CDR3 has 15 amino acids. Trimming cost V 4 bases and J 0 bases; bases outside gene matches: 4. The DNA for the CDR3 is TGCGCCAGCAGCCTGCACAGGGGGATGAACACTGAAGCTTTCTTT. Residues: CASSLHRGMNTEAFF.

The rearrangement links TRBV20-1 to TRBJ2-2; 7 bases match TRBD1. This CDR3 region has 15 residues. From germline, CDR1 is DFQATT and CDR2 SNEGSKA (reference sequence). The ends lost 5 bases at V and 2 bases at J; junction bases unmatched: 8. CDR3 amino acids: CSAYTRDSNTGELFF. The DNA for the CDR3 is TGCAGTGCTTATACACGGGACAGCAACACCGGGGAGCTGTTTTTT.

V usage is TRBV4-1 and J usage is TRBJ1-1; the match to TRBD1 covers 9 bases. The CDR3 contains 15 residues. CDR1 is MGHRA, CDR2 YSYEKL, per germline. V lost 3 bases, J lost 5 bases, and 7 bases stayed unmatched. The CDR3 bases are TGCGCCAGCAGCCACGCGGGACAGGGTTTGACTGAAGCTTTCTTT. The encoded protein is CASSHAGQGLTEAFF.

V and J are TRBV28 and TRBJ1-3; maybe TRBD1 (5 bases). The CDR3 extends over 15 amino acids. The V gene lost 6 bases and the J gene lost 0 bases, with 12 bases spanning the gap. In germline, CDR1 is MDHEN, CDR2 SYDVKM. The CDR3 region has the DNA TGTGCCAGCAGCCCTGACAGATACTCTGGAAACACCATATATTTT. This translates into CASSPDRYSGNTIYF.

The chain links TRBV19 to TRBJ1-2, with D possibly matching TRBD1 (6 bases). From germline, CDR1 is LNHDA and CDR2 SQIVND (reference sequence). This CDR3 has 15 amino acids. V lost 3 bases and J 4 bases, leaving 15 bases between the germline ends. The CDR3 DNA follows: TGTGCCAGTAGTATCGGGACACTGCCGGTCTATGGCTACACCTTC. Translating gives CASSIGTLPVYGYTF.

The chain uses TRBV29-1 and TRBJ2-6, with 7 nucleotides matching TRBD1. From germline, CDR1 is SQVTM and CDR2 ANQGSEA. V trimming: 3 bases; J trimming: 0 bases; junction bases outside the gene matches: 5. The CDR3 runs 16 residues. The CDR3 region has the DNA TGCAGCGTTGAGATGGGACAGTCCTCTGGGGCCAACGTCCTGACTTTC. Encoded protein: CSVEMGQSSGANVLTF.

The chain has TRBV2 and TRBJ2-7, with 7 nucleotides matching TRBD1. The CDR3 runs to 14 residues. The V gene end was trimmed by 3 bases and the J gene end by 1 base; junction bases not matched to a gene: 3. Germline-derived CDR1 and CDR2 are SNHLY and FYNNEI. The DNA for the CDR3 is TGTGCCAGCAGTGAGCTGGGACAGTCCTACGAGCAGTACTTC. Its translation: CASSELGQSYEQYF.

The V gene is TRBV5-6, the J gene TRBJ1-1; perhaps TRBD1 as D (6 bases). This CDR3 region has 13 residues. Per germline, CDR1 SGHDT and CDR2 YYEEEE. Trimming removed 4 bases at V and 2 bases at J, with 9 bases between. The CDR3 reads CASSRDTNTEAFF. CDR3 nucleotides: TGTGCCAGCAGCCGGGACACCAACACTGAAGCTTTCTTT.

V and J are TRBV20-1 and TRBJ1-2; no clear D gene. CDR1 DFQATT and CDR2 SNEGSKA come from the germline V gene (reference sequence). The V end was cut by 0 bases, the J end by 4 bases, with 9 bases between. The CDR3 has 13 residues. The CDR3 nucleotides are TGCAGTGCTAGAGATTTAAACTCCTATGGCTACACCTTC. Protein sequence: CSARDLNSYGYTF.

The J gene is TRBJ1-3, the V gene TRBV27; no definite D call. The CDR3 is 13 amino acids. The V gene's germline CDR1 is MNHEY and CDR2 SMNVEV (reference sequence). V dropped 8 bases and J dropped 0 bases, with 8 bases sitting between them. In nucleotides, the CDR3 is TGTGCCAGCCGACCGATCTCTGGAAACACCATATATTTT. It yields the protein CASRPISGNTIYF.

The rearrangement links TRBV18 to TRBJ1-5; no reliable D call. V was pared by 0 bases and J by 3 bases, with 12 bases between. CDR1 and CDR2 (germline): KGHSH, LQKENI. The CDR3 is made up of 16 amino acids. The CDR3 bases are TGTGCCAGCTCACCACCGAATTGGCTTCACAATCAGCCCCAGCATTTT. Residues: CASSPPNWLHNQPQHF.

The V and J genes are TRBV11-3 and TRBJ2-1; D is unclear. The CDR3 covers 11 residues. V was shortened by 3 bases and J by 6 bases, with 3 bases between the two germline ends. CDR1 is SGHNT, CDR2 YENEEA, per germline. DNA of the CDR3: TGTGCCAGCAGCTTGCCCAATGAGCAGTTCTTC. Amino acid sequence: CASSLPNEQFF.

The chain combines TRBV7-6 with TRBJ1-1, with D possibly being TRBD1 (5 bases). V lost 1 base and J 11 bases, leaving 14 bases between the germline ends. The CDR3 loop spans 13 amino acids. Germline CDR1 is SGHVS and CDR2 is FNYEAQ. This CDR3 is CASSLGGWGRAFF. As DNA, the CDR3 is TGTGCCAGCAGCTTAGGGGGATGGGGACGGGCTTTCTTT. The whole variable domain, filled in from reference TRBV7-6 and TRBJ1-1, reads GAGVSQSPRYKVTKRGQDVALRCDPISGHVSLYWYRQALGQGPEFLTYFNYEAQQDKSGLPNDRFSAERPEGSISTLTIQRTEQRDSAMYRCASSLGGWGRAFFGQGTRLTVV.

This chain joins TRBV4-3 and TRBJ2-7; possibly TRBD1 for D (6 bases). V was trimmed by 1 base and J by 5 bases, leaving 15 bases between them. The CDR3 spans 15 residues. Germline V gene data show CDR1 as LGHNA and CDR2 as YSLEER. The DNA for the CDR3 is TGCGCCAGCAGCCAAGGCTCAGGGGAGAGCGACGAGCAGTACTTC. Residues: CASSQGSGESDEQYF.

This clonotype was seen only once. The chain combines TRBV10-1 with TRBJ2-7; TRBD1 aligns across 8 bases. Germline CDR1 and CDR2: WNHNN and SYGVQD (reference sequence). The junction had 9 bases not matched to a gene; V was cut back by 0 bases and J by 2 bases. This CDR3 is built from 17 residues. The CDR3 sequence is CASSESTVPGGTYEQYF. DNA for the CDR3: TGCGCCAGCAGTGAGTCGACCGTTCCAGGGGGCACCTACGAGCAGTACTTC.

This chain uses TRBV15 with TRBJ1-1, with D perhaps TRBD1 (6 bases). Trimming pared 4 bases from V and 3 bases from J, leaving 12 bases between. The CDR3 covers 14 residues. CDR1 is LNHNV, CDR2 YYDKDF, per germline (reference sequence). DNA of the CDR3: TGTGCCACCAGCAAAGGGGGAGAGGACACTGAAGCTTTCTTT. Residues: CATSKGGEDTEAFF.

This sequence joins TRBV6-5 and TRBJ1-2; possible D gene TRBD1, 5 bases. CDR3 length: 14 amino acids. Germline V CDR1 and CDR2: MNHEY, SVGAGI. V was cut by 6 bases and J by 13 bases, with 24 bases left in between. The CDR3 sequence is CASRLTGTHWNVTF. CDR3 DNA: TGTGCCAGCAGACTCACCGGGACCCACTGGAATGTCACCTTC.

The gene calls are TRBV7-2 and TRBJ2-5, with D perhaps matching TRBD1 (6 bases). This CDR3 spans 15 amino acids. V was shortened by 2 bases and J by 5 bases, with 15 bases between the two germline ends. Germline V gives CDR1 SGHTA, CDR2 FQGNSA. The CDR3 DNA sequence: TGTGCCAGCAGCTTAAGGCACAGGGCGCTTGAGACCCAGTACTTC. Translated, it gives CASSLRHRALETQYF. The complete variable domain, with remaining parts taken from reference TRBV7-2 and TRBJ2-5, reads GAGVSQSPSNKVTEKGKDVELRCDPISGHTALYWYRQSLGQGLEFLIYFQGNSAPDKSGLPSDRFSAERTGGSVSTLTIQRTQQEDSAVYLCASSLRHRALETQYFGPGTRLLVL.

A remark on this clonotype: The germline gene is not matched at one end of the junction; a read error may be the cause. This chain joins TRBV15 and TRBJ1-5; D may be TRBD1 (5 bases). The CDR3 is 12 amino acids. Germline V CDR1 and CDR2: LNHNV, YYDKDF (reference sequence). The CDR3 DNA is TGTGCCACGAGCAGGGTCAATCAGCCCCAGCATTTT. Translating it yields CATSRVNQPQHF.

The chain links TRBV2 to TRBJ2-3; no firm D call. Between the trimmed V and J ends, which lost 11 bases and 1 base, there was a span of 13 bases. The CDR3 has 13 amino acids. The germline V gene encodes CDR1 SNHLY and CDR2 FYNNEI. The CDR3 region is CAESPAGTDTQYF. Here the CDR3 DNA reads TGTGCCGAGAGTCCGGCGGGCACAGATACGCAGTATTTT.

This chain uses TRBV20-1 with TRBJ1-2, with TRBD1 matching 7 bases. With 2 bases clipped from V and 14 bases from J, the junction kept 8 bases outside the gene matches. This CDR3 region has 11 residues. The germline gives CDR1 DFQATT, CDR2 SNEGSKA (reference sequence). The CDR3 DNA reads TGCAGTGCTAGAAGTGGACAGGAGGAAACCTTC. It is translated as CSARSGQEETF.

V usage is TRBV13 and J usage is TRBJ2-7; 8 bases are a match to TRBD1. The ends lost 0 bases at V and 5 bases at J; junction bases unmatched: 3. Germline-derived CDR1 and CDR2 are PRHDT and FYEKMQ (reference sequence). The CDR3 spans 14 residues. The CDR3 sequence: CASSLGQGANEQYF. The CDR3 DNA sequence: TGTGCCAGCAGCTTAGGCCAGGGGGCGAACGAGCAGTACTTC.

The CDR3 sequence: CASSSIRPIQGATEAFF. The DNA of the CDR3 is TGTGCCAGCAGTTCAATTCGACCGATACAGGGGGCCACTGAAGCTTTCTTT. This chain uses TRBV6-2 or TRBV6-3 with TRBJ1-1; TRBD1 matches at 9 bases. The CDR3 consists of 17 residues. Germline V gene sequence: CDR1 MNHEY, CDR2 SVGEGT. The trim removed 4 bases at V and 4 bases at J, leaving 13 bases unmatched.

This rearrangement joins TRBV4-1 to TRBJ1-1; 7 nucleotides align to TRBD1. Unmatched junction bases numbered 4, after V lost 1 base and J lost 5 bases. There are 14 residues in the CDR3. Germline CDR1 reads MGHRA; CDR2 reads YSYEKL. CDR3 protein: CASSQAGGRTEAFF. CDR3 nucleotides: TGCGCCAGCAGCCAAGCAGGGGGACGAACTGAAGCTTTCTTT.

This sequence joins TRBV4-1 and TRBJ2-1, with TRBD1 identical over 8 bases. The ends lost 3 bases at V and 5 bases at J; junction bases unmatched: 3. The CDR3 extends over 14 amino acids. CDR1 and CDR2 from the germline V gene are MGHRA and YSYEKL. Here the CDR3 DNA reads TGCGCCAGCAGCCACCGGGACAGGAACAATGAGCAGTTCTTC. Residues: CASSHRDRNNEQFF.

V usage is TRBV27 and J usage is TRBJ1-4; 10 positions agree with TRBD1. The germline V gene has CDR1 MNHEY and CDR2 SMNVEV (reference sequence). After removal of 10 bases from V and 6 bases from J, the junction contained 11 bases not matched to a gene. The CDR3 loop spans 15 amino acids. DNA for the CDR3: TGTGCCACCGGAGAGCTGGGACAGGGGTATGAAAAACTGTTTTTT. It translates to CATGELGQGYEKLFF.

The chain carries TRBV5-4 and TRBJ2-5; 8 bases are a match to TRBD2. This CDR3 region has 15 residues. In germline, CDR1 is SGHNT, CDR2 YYREEE (reference sequence). J gave up 2 bases and V 5 bases, and 8 bases lay outside the gene matches. The DNA of the CDR3 is TGTGCCAGCAGTTCTGCGGGGGGCCATCAAGAGACCCAGTACTTC. Its protein is CASSSAGGHQETQYF.